This TCR beta chain derives from a study of T cells in Graves' hyperthyroidism and ophthalmopathy. Study at large: Peripheral blood was taken when the disease was first diagnosed, before any treatment began. Study observations and caveats: Ophthalmopathy cases were set apart from stable hyperthyroidism by a 13 V-J model. The model forecast ophthalmopathy, anticipating it by a median about 7 months before onset.

The J segment lost 6 bases and the V segment lost 3 bases, leaving 11 bases of the junction unmatched. Germline CDR1 is DFQATT and CDR2 is SNEGSKA (reference sequence). CDR3 length: 15 amino acids. Together with thyroid ultrasound, orbital computed tomography, serum thyroxine and TRAb, clinical symptoms were used for diagnoses. Amplification of TCR beta CDR3 regions used RNA as the template. A set of HTBI primers served as the primers for a first-round RT-PCR of the TCR CDR3. TCRdb re-analysed the multiplex PCR reads in MiXCR, keeping a single row per CDR3 protein. The sample lists hundreds of thousands of distinct CDR3 sequences; around 15% were seen once. This clonotype has ten or more counts. Antigen specificity is unknown.

The rearrangement links TRBV20-1 to TRBJ2-1, with TRBD2 matching over 7 bases. Material: blood. The sequence was collected from a woman under 40 with Graves' hyperthyroidism. The CDR3 sequence is CSASRPLAGVNEQFF. In DNA form, the CDR3 reads TGCAGTGCTAGCCGACCTTTGGCGGGAGTCAATGAGCAGTTCTTC.